These 30 T cell receptor beta chains were all obtained from the same sample, sequenced in a study of OX40 agonist ivuxolimab in advanced cancers. The table came from immunoSEQ multiplex PCR; TCRdb's copy has only in-frame clones and leaves some out. The profile shows fewer than 60,000 clones, about 80% of them singletons. The sequences come from CD4+ or CD8+ T cells sorted from blood, collected in a trial of the OX40 agonist ivuxolimab. All receptors come from an adult with an advanced solid tumor such as melanoma, head and neck, liver or kidney cancer.

This clone was recorded once. The chain combines TRBV11-3 with TRBJ2-3, with TRBD2 matching 9 bases. The V segment lost 4 bases and the J segment 4 bases; nucleotides outside the gene matches: 6. This CDR3 is built from 15 residues. The germline gives CDR1 SGHNT, CDR2 YENEEA. As DNA, the CDR3 is TGTGCCAGCAGCTCTTATAGCGGGAGTTCAGATACGCAGTATTTT. It yields the protein CASSSYSGSSDTQYF. The whole variable domain, remainder taken from reference TRBV11-3 and TRBJ2-3, is EAGVVQSPRYKIIEKKQPVAFWCNPISGHNTLYWYLQNLGQGPELLIRYENEEAVDDSQLPKDRFSAERLKGVDSTLKIQPAELGDSAVYLCASSSYSGSSDTQYFGPGTRLTVL.

The CDR3 loop reads CASISSGDRVGYTF. In DNA, the CDR3 is TGTGCCAGCATATCCTCGGGGGACAGGGTTGGCTACACCTTC. The chain is built from TRBV6-6 and TRBJ1-2, with 9 positions matching TRBD1. Germline CDR1 and CDR2: MNHNY and SVGAGI (reference sequence). Germline trimming cut 7 bases from V and 7 bases from J; bases unmatched to any gene: 10. This CDR3 region has 14 residues.

By its share, this clone is medium-sized. The gene calls are TRBV7-9 and TRBJ2-7; 8 positions match TRBD2. With V trimmed by 5 bases and J by 4 bases, 7 bases remained unmatched. CDR1 SEHNR and CDR2 FQNEAQ come from the germline V gene (reference sequence). The CDR3 sequence is 14 residues long. The CDR3 nucleotides read TGTGCCAGCAGCCCCTTACTAGCGGCTTACGAGCAGTACTTC. Amino acids: CASSPLLAAYEQYF. Full variable domain (rest looked up from reference TRBV7-9 and TRBJ2-7): DTGVSQNPRHKITKRGQNVTFRCDPISEHNRLYWYRQTLGQGPEFLTYFQNEAQLEKSRLLSDRFSAERPKGSFSTLEIQRTEQGDSAMYLCASSPLLAAYEQYFGPGTRLTVT.

J is TRBJ1-2 and V is TRBV28; the D gene is possibly TRBD1 (6 bases). V gave up 3 bases and J gave up 1 base, with 24 bases separating them. The CDR3 spans 19 residues. From germline, CDR1 is MDHEN and CDR2 SYDVKM. CDR3: CASSLALGQGTVFNYGYTF. In DNA, the CDR3 is TGTGCCAGCAGTTTGGCGCTAGGGCAGGGGACGGTCTTTAACTATGGCTACACCTTC.

V usage is TRBV4-1 and J usage is TRBJ1-1; no clear D gene. This CDR3 is 18 amino acids long. Trimming cost V 6 bases and J 0 bases, with 23 bases left between them. Germline V gives CDR1 MGHRA, CDR2 YSYEKL. The CDR3 region is CASSRGRDLQTMNTEAFF. Written as DNA, the CDR3 is TGCGCCAGCAGTAGAGGCCGGGATCTTCAAACCATGAACACTGAAGCTTTCTTT.

A single count supports this clone. The genes are TRBV2 and TRBJ1-1; 7 bases agree with TRBD1. The germline gives CDR1 SNHLY, CDR2 FYNNEI. The J segment lost 5 bases and the V segment lost 7 bases, leaving 4 bases of the junction unmatched. The CDR3 is 12 residues long. The CDR3 nucleotides read TGTGCCAGCATTCCAGGGGGAACTGAAGCTTTCTTT. The encoded protein is CASIPGGTEAFF.

The rearrangement uses TRBV29-1 and TRBJ1-5; 8 bases map to TRBD1. Trimming removed 6 bases from V and 5 bases from J; junction bases left unmatched: 3. The CDR3 length is 12 residues. CDR1 is SQVTM and CDR2 is ANQGSEA in the germline V gene. The CDR3 bases are TGCAGCGTACAGGGGGACGATCAGCCCCAGCATTTT. Its translation: CSVQGDDQPQHF.

V and J are TRBV30 and TRBJ2-5; 11 bases match TRBD2. Trimming took 2 bases from V and 5 from J; bases not matched to a gene: 4. The germline CDR1 and CDR2 sequences are GTSNPN and SVGIG (reference sequence). The CDR3 spans 14 residues. The CDR3 here is CAWSSLAGAETQYF. The CDR3 nucleotides are TGTGCCTGGAGTTCACTAGCGGGAGCTGAGACCCAGTACTTC.

The J gene is TRBJ2-6, the V gene TRBV2; D uncertain. V was cut by 4 bases and J by 0 bases, with 10 bases left in between. The CDR3 contains 16 residues. Per the germline V gene, CDR1 is SNHLY and CDR2 is FYNNEI. The CDR3 coding sequence is TGTGCCAGCAGTGGGGATCGCGTCTCTGGGGCCAACGTCCTGACTTTC. Protein sequence: CASSGDRVSGANVLTF.

The chain is built from TRBV11-2 and TRBJ2-7; the match to TRBD2 covers 7 bases. Germline-derived CDR1 and CDR2 are SGHAT and FQNNGV. The CDR3 extends over 15 amino acids. J was trimmed by 5 bases and V by 1 base; bases with no gene match: 8. The DNA for the CDR3 is TGTGCCAGCAGCTTAGTTCGAGGTGGGAGGGACGAGCAGTACTTC. It yields the protein CASSLVRGGRDEQYF.

This chain joins TRBV2 and TRBJ1-2, with D uncertain. CDR1 and CDR2 (germline): SNHLY, FYNNEI. The CDR3 consists of 12 residues. V dropped 7 bases and J dropped 2 bases, with 8 bases sitting between them. The CDR3, as DNA: TGTGCCAGCAAAGACCGAAACTATGGCTACACCTTC. This translates into CASKDRNYGYTF.

V and J are TRBV11-2 and TRBJ2-1; D gene uncertain. V lost 0 bases to trimming and J lost 4 bases, with 10 bases between them. Germline loops: CDR1 SGHAT, CDR2 FQNNGV. The CDR3 runs 15 residues. The CDR3 nucleotides read TGTGCCAGCAGCTTAGAAAGGGATGGTTACAATGAGCAGTTCTTC. Its protein product is CASSLERDGYNEQFF.

This sequence joins TRBV4-2 and TRBJ1-1, with a tentative D call TRBD1 (5 bases). CDR3 size: 15 residues. V shed 0 bases and J shed 8 bases, with 16 bases lying between them. Germline CDR1 reads LGHNA; CDR2 reads YNFKEQ. CDR3 residues: CASSQDPRGVVEAFF. For the CDR3, the DNA is TGTGCCAGCAGCCAAGATCCTCGGGGGGTAGTGGAAGCTTTCTTT.

V is TRBV5-6 and J is TRBJ1-2; a weak D match, TRBD1 (5 bases). Per germline, CDR1 SGHDT and CDR2 YYEEEE. V gave up 4 bases and J gave up 5 bases, with 21 bases separating them. The CDR3 contains 16 residues. CDR3 nucleotides: TGTGCCAGCAGCGTTGATTTGGGGGAATTGTTATATGGCTACACCTTC. Translated: CASSVDLGELLYGYTF.

The chain recombines TRBV5-6 with TRBJ2-7; 8 bases fit TRBD2. The J segment lost 0 bases and the V segment lost 2 bases, leaving 4 bases of the junction unmatched. Germline V lookup: CDR1 SGHDT, CDR2 YYEEEE. The length of the CDR3 is 15 residues. The DNA of the CDR3 is TGTGCCAGCAGCTTACCGCTAGCGGGCTCCTACGAGCAGTACTTC. Translating it yields CASSLPLAGSYEQYF.

V and J are TRBV11-2 and TRBJ2-7; TRBD1 matches 8 bases. With V trimmed by 5 bases and J by 2 bases, 8 bases remained unmatched. This CDR3 comprises 15 residues. From germline, CDR1 is SGHAT and CDR2 FQNNGV. DNA for the CDR3: TGTGCCAGCAGCCTCGTTTGGACAGGGACCTACGAGCAGTACTTC. Translation gives CASSLVWTGTYEQYF.

V and J are TRBV5-1 and TRBJ2-1; the match to TRBD2 covers 10 bases. The germline CDR1 and CDR2 sequences are SGHRS and YFSETQ. The V gene end was trimmed by 4 bases and the J gene end by 5 bases; junction bases not matched to a gene: 9. There are 16 residues in the CDR3. CDR3 sequence reads: CASSPGGTSAHNEQFF. The DNA for the CDR3 is TGCGCCAGCAGCCCGGGGGGGACTAGCGCACACAATGAGCAGTTCTTC.

As to this clone: The conserved phenylalanine or tryptophan normally closing the CDR3 is absent here, so this likely arose from a read error. It is unclear where the CDR3 begins or ends on the DNA, so no DNA is shown, and the CDR3 is as TCRdb lists it. The J gene is TRBJ2-3, the V gene TRBV30; the D segment call TRBD2 is taken from the table without a DNA check. Including both end residues, the CDR3 is 14 amino acids long. The germline CDR1 and CDR2 sequences are GTSNPN and SVGIG (reference sequence). This chain's CDR3 is CAWSVRPPGSGREP.

This clone was detected only once. This chain connects TRBV6-6 to TRBJ1-5; D is perhaps TRBD1 (6 bases). Germline CDR1 MNHNY, CDR2 SVGAGI (reference sequence). The V end was cut by 7 bases, the J end by 0 bases, with 10 bases between. CDR3 size: 14 residues. The CDR3 loop is CASITGYSNQPQHF. CDR3 sequence (DNA): TGTGCCAGCATTACAGGGTATAGCAATCAGCCCCAGCATTTT.

The chain is built from TRBV28 and TRBJ1-5; D remains unclear. The CDR3 runs to 14 residues. Germline assignment: CDR1 MDHEN and CDR2 SYDVKM. The V and J ends lost 6 bases and 1 base respectively, with 10 bases between them. CDR3 nucleotide sequence: TGTGCCAGCAGGCCTCCCGGGAGCAATCAGCCCCAGCATTTT. It encodes CASRPPGSNQPQHF.

This rearrangement joins TRBV5-1 to TRBJ1-2; tentative D call: TRBD1 (5 bases). The CDR3 extends over 15 amino acids. The germline V gene has CDR1 SGHRS and CDR2 YFSETQ. V was trimmed by 0 bases and J by 4 bases, leaving 13 bases between them. CDR3 coding DNA: TGCGCCAGCAGCTTGGGGGCCGCTCAGGGCTATGGCTACACCTTC. Translated, it gives CASSLGAAQGYGYTF.

J is TRBJ2-7 and V is TRBV6-1, with 12 bases lining up with TRBD1. The V segment lost 4 bases and the J segment 7 bases; nucleotides outside the gene matches: 11. This CDR3 region has 16 residues. CDR1 MNHNS and CDR2 SASEGT come from the germline V gene. The CDR3 here is CASSVSEGQGAKEQYF. CDR3 coding DNA: TGTGCCAGCAGTGTAAGTGAGGGACAGGGGGCGAAGGAGCAGTACTTC.

This clone was detected a few times. The J gene is TRBJ1-2, the V gene TRBV6-6, with a possible D match to TRBD1 (6 bases). The germline CDR1 and CDR2 sequences are MNHNY and SVGAGI (reference sequence). The CDR3 spans 13 residues. The V end lost 6 bases, the J end lost 2 bases, and 10 bases lay between the germline ends. CDR3 sequence (DNA): TGTGCCAGCAGCGGACAGCAAAACTATGGCTACACCTTC. It codes for CASSGQQNYGYTF.

The V and J genes are TRBV6-6 and TRBJ2-1; TRBD2 matches at 11 bases. With 6 bases clipped from V and 2 bases from J, the junction kept 3 bases outside the gene matches. The CDR3 is made up of 15 amino acids. Germline V gives CDR1 MNHNY, CDR2 SVGAGI (reference sequence). CDR3 sequence reads: CASSPGLAAYNEQFF. Written as DNA, the CDR3 is TGTGCCAGCAGCCCGGGACTAGCGGCCTACAATGAGCAGTTCTTC.

The chain carries TRBV11-2 and TRBJ2-7; 10 bases align to TRBD2. Germline CDR1 SGHAT, CDR2 FQNNGV. This CDR3 has 16 amino acids. Trimming at V came to 0 bases and at J to 3 bases, leaving 5 bases not matched to a gene. The CDR3 protein is CASSLEGASGSYEQYF. CDR3 bases: TGTGCCAGCAGCTTAGAGGGGGCTAGCGGGAGCTACGAGCAGTACTTC.

The chain combines TRBV19 with TRBJ1-5, with TRBD1 matching 8 bases. The germline V gene encodes CDR1 LNHDA and CDR2 SQIVND (reference sequence). CDR3 length: 14 residues. Losses at the gene ends were 8 bases for V and 4 bases for J; bases not matched to a gene: 7. The CDR3 DNA reads TGTGCCAGTGCGGGACAGGTGAATAATCAGCCCCAGCATTTT. Translation: CASAGQVNNQPQHF.

The V and J genes are TRBV5-1 and TRBJ2-1; TRBD2 aligns across 9 bases. The V gene end was trimmed by 1 base and the J gene end by 16 bases; junction bases not matched to a gene: 12. CDR1 SGHRS and CDR2 YFSETQ come from the germline V gene. The CDR3 extends over 14 amino acids. The CDR3 DNA is TGCGCCAGCAGCTTGATCGGAGCGGGAGGACTGTATTTCTTC. It specifies CASSLIGAGGLYFF.

V usage is TRBV28 and J usage is TRBJ2-7, with D possibly TRBD1 on 5 matching bases. This CDR3 has 13 amino acids. Trimming removed 6 bases from V and 2 bases from J, with 11 bases in between. CDR1 and CDR2 (germline): MDHEN, SYDVKM. This CDR3 is CASRTALTYEQYF. CDR3 in DNA: TGTGCCAGCAGGACAGCGTTAACCTACGAGCAGTACTTC.

The J gene is TRBJ1-2, the V gene TRBV5-1; D uncertain. Germline CDR1 and CDR2: SGHRS and YFSETQ. The CDR3 has 16 amino acids. V dropped 0 bases and J dropped 8 bases, with 20 bases sitting between them. The CDR3 is CASSLGRAKPFTGYTF. The CDR3 nucleotides are TGCGCCAGCAGCTTGGGGAGGGCTAAACCCTTCACGGGCTACACCTTC. The variable domain in full, with the rest retrieved from reference TRBV5-1 and TRBJ1-2, is KAGVTQTPRYLIKTRGQQVTLSCSPISGHRSVSWYQQTPGQGLQFLFEYFSETQRNKGNFPGRFSGRQFSNSRSEMNVSTLELGDSALYLCASSLGRAKPFTGYTFGSGTRLTVV.

The V and J genes are TRBV5-1 and TRBJ2-7, with D tentatively TRBD1 (5 bases). V gave up 5 bases and J gave up 0 bases, with 12 bases separating them. Germline V lookup: CDR1 SGHRS, CDR2 YFSETQ. The CDR3 loop spans 14 amino acids. In nucleotides, the CDR3 is TGCGCCAGCAGAGTCAGGGCGAACTCCTACGAGCAGTACTTC. This encodes CASRVRANSYEQYF.